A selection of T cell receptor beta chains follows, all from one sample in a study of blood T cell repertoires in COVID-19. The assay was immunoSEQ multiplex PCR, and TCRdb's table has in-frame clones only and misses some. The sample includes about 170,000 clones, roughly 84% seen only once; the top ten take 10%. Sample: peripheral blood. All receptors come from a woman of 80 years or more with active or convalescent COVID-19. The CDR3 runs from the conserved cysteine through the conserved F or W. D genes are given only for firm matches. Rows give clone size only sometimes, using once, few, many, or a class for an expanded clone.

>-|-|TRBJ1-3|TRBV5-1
TGCGCCAGCAGCGATACTACAGGGTTTGGAAACACCATATATTTT
CASSDTTGFGNTIYF
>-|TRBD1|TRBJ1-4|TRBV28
TGTGCCAGCAGTGATACCGGGACAGGGAGGAATGAAAAACTGTTTTTT
CASSDTGTGRNEKLFF
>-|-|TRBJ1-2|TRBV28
TGTGCCAGCAGTTTTGGCACAAACTATGGCTACACCTTC
CASSFGTNYGYTF
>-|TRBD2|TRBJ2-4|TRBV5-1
TGCGCCAGCAGCGGGGAGGGGACCAAAAACATTCAGTACTTC
CASSGEGTKNIQYF
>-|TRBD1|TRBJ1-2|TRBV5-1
TGCGCCAGCAGCTTAGGGACAGGGAAGTCCACCTTC
CASSLGTGKSTF
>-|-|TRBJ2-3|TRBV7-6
TGTGCCAGCAGCCTCAGGGTGCCCACAGATACGCAGTATTTT
CASSLRVPTDTQYF
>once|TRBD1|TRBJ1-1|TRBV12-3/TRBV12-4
TGTGCCAGCAGCGCCGACAGGGGAACTGAAGCTTTCTTT
CASSADRGTEAFF
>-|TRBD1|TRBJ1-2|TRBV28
TGTGCCAGCAGACCCACAGGGGGCGGTGGCTACACCTTC
CASRPTGGGGYTF
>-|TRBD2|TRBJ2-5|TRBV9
TGTGCCAGCAGCCCAGAGGGTGCGGGAGATTGGGAGACCCAGTACTTC
CASSPEGAGDWETQYF
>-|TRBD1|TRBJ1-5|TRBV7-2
TGTGCCAGCAGCTTAGGAAGACAGGGATGGGGCAATCAGCCCCAGCATTTT
CASSLGRQGWGNQPQHF
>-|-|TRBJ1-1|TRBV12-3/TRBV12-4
TGTGCCAGCACCTTAGAAAGGAACACTGAAGCTTTCTTT
CASTLERNTEAFF
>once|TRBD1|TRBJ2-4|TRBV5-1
TGCGCCAGCAGCTTGGAAGGGGCTCGAGGGGGCGGCATTCAGTACTTC
CASSLEGARGGGIQYF
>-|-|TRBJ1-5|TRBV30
TGTGCCTGGAGCGAGGTGAATCAGCCCCAGCATTTT
CAWSEVNQPQHF
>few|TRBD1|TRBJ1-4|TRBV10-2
TGCGCCAGCAGTCGGACAGGGGCGATGGATGAAAAACTGTTTTTT
CASSRTGAMDEKLFF
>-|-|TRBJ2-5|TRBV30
TGTGCCTGGAGTGCTAAGCAAGAGACCCAGTACTTC
CAWSAKQETQYF
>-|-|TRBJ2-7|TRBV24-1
TGTGCCACCAGTGAGTCGGGTTACGAGCAGTACTTC
CATSESGYEQYF
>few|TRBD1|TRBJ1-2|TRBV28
TGTGCCAGCAGTCTCGAGGGGGGACAGGGATCTTATGGCTACACCTTC
CASSLEGGQGSYGYTF
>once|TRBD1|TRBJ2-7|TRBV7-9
TGTGCCAGCAGCTTATCTCCCGGGACAGGCTACGAGCAGTACTTC
CASSLSPGTGYEQYF
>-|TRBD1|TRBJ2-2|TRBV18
TGTGCCAGCTCACCCGCCGGGACAGGTCCCTCCGGGGAGCTGTTTTTT
CASSPAGTGPSGELFF
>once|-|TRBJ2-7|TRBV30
TGTGCCCGTGGGATGGTCGAGGGCGGCGAGCAGTACTTC
CARGMVEGGEQYF
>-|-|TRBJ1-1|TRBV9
TGTGCCAGCAGCGTAGCTCCGGTCCTGAGCACTGAAGCTTTCTTT
CASSVAPVLSTEAFF
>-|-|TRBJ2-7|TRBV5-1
TGCGCCAGCAGCTTGGGCAGTGGCTACGAGCAGTACTTC
CASSLGSGYEQYF
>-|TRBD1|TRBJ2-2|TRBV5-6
TGTGCCAGCAGCTTGGGGACAGGGGACACCGGGGAGCTGTTTTTT
CASSLGTGDTGELFF
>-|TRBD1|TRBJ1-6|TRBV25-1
TGTGCCACCTCGGAACAGGGGTACTCACCCCTCCACTTT
CATSEQGYSPLHF
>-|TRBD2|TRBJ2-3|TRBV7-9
TGTGCCAGCAGCCCGGGACTAGGATCAGATACGCAGTATTTT
CASSPGLGSDTQYF
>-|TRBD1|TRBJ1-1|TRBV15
TGTGCCACCAGCAGAGACCAACAGGGGGCTGAAGCTTTCTTT
CATSRDQQGAEAFF
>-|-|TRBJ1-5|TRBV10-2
TGCGCCAGCAGTGATAATAGCAATCAGCCCCAGCATTTT
CASSDNSNQPQHF
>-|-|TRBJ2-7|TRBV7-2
TGTGCCAGCAGCTTTCCGGGGAACTCCTACGAGCAGTACTTC
CASSFPGNSYEQYF
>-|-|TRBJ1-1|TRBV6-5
TGTGCCAGCAGCAGGCTTCCTGCCACTGAAGCTTTCTTT
CASSRLPATEAFF
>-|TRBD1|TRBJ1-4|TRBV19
TGTGCCAGTAAGGGCAGGGGGCGATCTAATGAAAAACTGTTTTTT
CASKGRGRSNEKLFF
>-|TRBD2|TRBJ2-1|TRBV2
TGTGCCAGCAGTGAGGGGAGGGCCACCTACAATGAGCAGTTCTTC
CASSEGRATYNEQFF
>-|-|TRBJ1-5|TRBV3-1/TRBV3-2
TGTGCCAGCAGCTCGGGGGGGGGAGTCAATCAGCCCCAGCATTTT
CASSSGGGVNQPQHF
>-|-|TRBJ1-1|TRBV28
TGTGCCAGCAGTTTAGTCAGGGTTGAAACTGAAGCTTTCTTT
CASSLVRVETEAFF
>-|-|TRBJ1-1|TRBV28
TGTGCCAGCAGTTTATACAGGGCGAAAGCTTTCTTT
CASSLYRAKAFF
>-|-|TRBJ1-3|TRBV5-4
TGTGCCAGCAGCTTGGGTGGGACTCCCGCAGGAAACACCATATATTTT
CASSLGGTPAGNTIYF
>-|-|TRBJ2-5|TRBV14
TGTGCCAGCAGCCAAGAAATCGTCCCAGGGGAGACCCAGTACTTC
CASSQEIVPGETQYF
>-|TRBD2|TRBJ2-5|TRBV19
TGTGCCAGTGCTACCGGGACTAGCGGGAGGTACCAAGAGACCCAGTACTTC
CASATGTSGRYQETQYF
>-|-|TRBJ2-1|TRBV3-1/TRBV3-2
TGTGCCAGCAGCCAACAAACTAGTCCCTACAATGAGCAGTTCTTC
CASSQQTSPYNEQFF
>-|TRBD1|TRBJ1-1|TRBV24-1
TGTGCCACCAGTGTAAGCAGGGGGCTTACGAACACTGAAGCTTTCTTT
CATSVSRGLTNTEAFF
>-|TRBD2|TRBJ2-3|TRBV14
TGTGCCAGCAGCCAAGCAATAGCGGGAGGAATCGGAGATACGCAGTATTTT
CASSQAIAGGIGDTQYF
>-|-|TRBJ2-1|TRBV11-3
TGTGCCAGCAGCTTTGGAGGCTCCTACAATGAGCAGTTCTTC
CASSFGGSYNEQFF
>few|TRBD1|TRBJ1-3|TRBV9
TGTGCCAGCAGCCCCTGGACAGGGGGAAACACCATATATTTT
CASSPWTGGNTIYF
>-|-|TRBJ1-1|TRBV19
TGTGCCAGTAGTGTTCGGAGGCCTCCTTTTGAAGCTTTCTTT
CASSVRRPPFEAFF
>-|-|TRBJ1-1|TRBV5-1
TGCGCCAGCAGCTTGATGGCAGGGGACACTGAAGCTTTCTTT
CASSLMAGDTEAFF
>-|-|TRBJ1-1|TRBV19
TGTGCCAGTAGAGCCTCAGGGGACACTGAAGCTTTCTTT
CASRASGDTEAFF
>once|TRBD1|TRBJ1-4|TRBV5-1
TGCGCCAGCTCCATCTCAGGGACAGGGCGTGAAAAACTGTTTTTT
CASSISGTGREKLFF
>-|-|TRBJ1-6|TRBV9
TGTGCCAGCAGCCCCCACAGGGAACCAGGTTCACCCCTCCACTTT
CASSPHREPGSPLHF
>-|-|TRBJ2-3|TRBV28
TGTGCCAGCAGTTCTATCGGGAACGATACGCAGTATTTT
CASSSIGNDTQYF
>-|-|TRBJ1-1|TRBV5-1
TGCGCCAGCAGCGGGCAAGTCTCAAGTGAAGCTTTCTTT
CASSGQVSSEAFF
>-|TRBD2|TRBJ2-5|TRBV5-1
TGCGCCAGCAGCTTTATCAGCGGGAGGCGAGGAGAGACCCAGTACTTC
CASSFISGRRGETQYF
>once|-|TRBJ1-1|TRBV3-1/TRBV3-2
TGTGCCAGCAGCCCCCCCGCGGACACTGAAGCTTTCTTT
CASSPPADTEAFF
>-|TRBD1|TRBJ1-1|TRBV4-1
TGCGCCAGCAGCCAAGAAGACAGGGGGTGGCGGACTGAAGCTTTCTTT
CASSQEDRGWRTEAFF
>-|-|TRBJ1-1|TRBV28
TGTGCCAGCTCCGGACAGTCACCCCGTAGGACTGAAGCTTTCTTT
CASSGQSPRRTEAFF
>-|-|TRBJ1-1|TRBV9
TGTGCCAGCAGCGTAGAACAGGCTACTGAAGCTTTCTTT
CASSVEQATEAFF